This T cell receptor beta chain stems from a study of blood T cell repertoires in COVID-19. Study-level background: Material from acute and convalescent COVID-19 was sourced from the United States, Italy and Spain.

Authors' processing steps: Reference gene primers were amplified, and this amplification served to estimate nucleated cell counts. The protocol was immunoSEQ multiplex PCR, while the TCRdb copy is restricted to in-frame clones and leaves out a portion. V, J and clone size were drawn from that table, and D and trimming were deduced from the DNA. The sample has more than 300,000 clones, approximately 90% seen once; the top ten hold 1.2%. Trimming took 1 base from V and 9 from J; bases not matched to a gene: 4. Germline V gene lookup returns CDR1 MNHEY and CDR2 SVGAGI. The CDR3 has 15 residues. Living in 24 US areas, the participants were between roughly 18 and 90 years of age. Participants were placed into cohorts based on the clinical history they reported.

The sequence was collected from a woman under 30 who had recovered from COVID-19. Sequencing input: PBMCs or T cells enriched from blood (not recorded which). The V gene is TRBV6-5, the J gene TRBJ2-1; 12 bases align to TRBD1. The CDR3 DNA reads TGTGCCAGCAGTTACTGGGGACAGGGGGCAGGTGAGCAGTTCTTC. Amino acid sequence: CASSYWGQGAGEQFF.